Following are 29 T cell receptor beta chains from one sample sequenced in a study of blood T cell repertoires in COVID-19. The table came from immunoSEQ multiplex PCR; TCRdb's copy has only in-frame clones and leaves some out. Found here are 6,000 to 8,000 clones, roughly four fifths of them singletons; the top ten hold roughly 30%. Material: peripheral blood. These receptors originate from a human donor in a cohort sampled during active COVID-19.

V usage is TRBV13 and J usage is TRBJ2-1, with 7 bases that match TRBD1. The CDR3 consists of 13 residues. After removal of 4 bases from V and 7 bases from J, the junction contained 4 bases not matched to a gene. Per the germline V gene, CDR1 is PRHDT and CDR2 is FYEKMQ (reference sequence). The CDR3 region has the DNA TGTGCCAGCAGCTCGACAGGGATGAATGAGCAGTTCTTC. This encodes CASSSTGMNEQFF.

The rearrangement uses TRBV6-1 and TRBJ2-2, with D perhaps TRBD2 (7 bases). Germline CDR1 is MNHNS and CDR2 is SASEGT. V was trimmed by 4 bases and J by 2 bases, leaving 14 bases between them. This CDR3 has 16 amino acids. The CDR3: CASSGPRGANTGELFF. In DNA form, the CDR3 reads TGTGCCAGCAGTGGACCTCGGGGGGCTAACACCGGGGAGCTGTTTTTT.

This clone is a singleton in its sample. The chain combines TRBV6-2 or TRBV6-3 with TRBJ2-1; perhaps TRBD2 as D (5 bases). V shed 2 bases and J shed 6 bases, with 11 bases lying between them. The CDR3 extends over 14 amino acids. Germline V lookup: CDR1 MNHEY, CDR2 SVGEGT. Here the CDR3 reads CASSYRGTGNEQFF. The CDR3 DNA reads TGTGCCAGCAGTTACCGGGGAACCGGCAATGAGCAGTTCTTC.

The chain employs TRBV7-2 and TRBJ1-5, with D possibly being TRBD1 (6 bases). CDR1 and CDR2 (germline): SGHTA, FQGNSA. The CDR3 contains 16 residues. The V end lost 0 bases, the J end lost 3 bases, and 12 bases lay between the germline ends. CDR3 nucleotides: TGTGCCAGCAGCTTAGCCGGGGGGCTGAACAATCAGCCCCAGCATTTT. Amino acids: CASSLAGGLNNQPQHF.

The chain couples TRBV7-3 to TRBJ2-7; D is perhaps TRBD1 (5 bases). V dropped 5 bases and J dropped 1 base, with 24 bases sitting between them. CDR3 length equals 18 residues. Germline V gene sequence: CDR1 SGHTA, CDR2 FQGTGA. This CDR3 is CASSPHSKTVPGSYEQYF. Here the CDR3 DNA reads TGTGCCAGCAGCCCCCATTCGAAGACAGTCCCCGGGTCCTACGAGCAGTACTTC.

V is TRBV19 and J is TRBJ2-5; D call uncertain. The ends were cut back, 2 bases at V and 5 bases at J, with 12 bases in the middle. Germline-derived CDR1 and CDR2 are LNHDA and SQIVND (reference sequence). The CDR3 sequence is 14 residues long. The CDR3 loop reads CASSITAARETQYF. CDR3 nucleotides: TGTGCCAGTAGTATAACAGCAGCACGGGAGACCCAGTACTTC.

This clone occurred once. V is TRBV14 and J is TRBJ2-3; 7 bases are a match to TRBD1. CDR3 size: 16 residues. Looked up from germline, CDR1 is SGHDN and CDR2 is FVKESK. V lost 3 bases to trimming and J lost 4 bases; unmatched junction nucleotides: 10. The DNA of the CDR3 is TGTGCCAGCAGCCAGACAGGGAAAGAGGAGGCAGATACGCAGTATTTT. It translates to CASSQTGKEEADTQYF.

The chain combines TRBV6-4 with TRBJ2-1; D might be TRBD2 (6 bases). Germline assignment: CDR1 MRHNA and CDR2 SNTAGT. V gave up 0 bases and J gave up 8 bases, with 17 bases separating them. The CDR3 covers 16 residues. This CDR3 reads CASSDSAAKGLDEQFF. In nucleotides, the CDR3 is TGTGCCAGCAGTGACTCAGCAGCGAAGGGACTGGATGAGCAGTTCTTC.

CDR3 amino acids: CAWGKAGGAKNIQYF. Here the CDR3 DNA reads TGTGCCTGGGGGAAGGCGGGGGGAGCCAAAAACATTCAGTACTTC. The chain couples TRBV30 to TRBJ2-4, with 8 bases fitting TRBD2. V shed 5 bases and J 0 bases; nucleotides not matched to a gene: 6. The germline gives CDR1 GTSNPN, CDR2 SVGIG (reference sequence). CDR3 length: 15 amino acids. The whole variable domain, filled in from reference TRBV30 and TRBJ2-4, reads SQTIHQWPATLVQPVGSPLSLECTVEGTSNPNLYWYRQAAGRGLQLLFYSVGIGQISSEVPQNLSASRPQDRQFILSSKKLLLSDSGFYLCAWGKAGGAKNIQYFGAGTRLSVL.

The V gene is TRBV11-2, the J gene TRBJ1-1; D may be TRBD1 (5 bases). V was trimmed by 3 bases and J by 1 base, leaving 9 bases between them. This CDR3 is built from 14 residues. In germline, CDR1 is SGHAT, CDR2 FQNNGV. The CDR3 spells CASSLHRGNTEAFF. Here the CDR3 DNA reads TGTGCCAGCAGCTTGCATAGGGGGAACACTGAAGCTTTCTTT.

V usage is TRBV6-5 and J usage is TRBJ1-6; TRBD1 aligns across 11 bases. Per the germline V gene, CDR1 is MNHEY and CDR2 is SVGAGI. With 4 bases clipped from V and 10 bases from J, the junction kept 9 bases outside the gene matches. CDR3 length equals 16 residues. CDR3 residues: CASSSAGTGGRSPLHF. The DNA of the CDR3 is TGTGCCAGCAGTTCCGCCGGGACAGGGGGACGATCACCCCTCCACTTT.

The table lists this clone with a count of one. V and J are TRBV24-1 and TRBJ2-7, with 10 bases that match TRBD2. Germline CDR1 is KGHDR and CDR2 is SFDVKD. The CDR3 is 16 residues long. Trimming at V came to 12 bases and at J to 3 bases, leaving 16 bases not matched to a gene. The CDR3: CAAGDAKREGLYEQYV. The CDR3 DNA reads TGTGCCGCCGGTGACGCCAAGCGGGAGGGCCTCTACGAGCAGTACGTC.

This clone was counted only a few times. The chain couples TRBV15 to TRBJ2-7, with a tentative D call TRBD2 (6 bases). V lost 0 bases and J 5 bases, leaving 11 bases between the germline ends. This CDR3 contains 14 residues. Germline CDR1 and CDR2: LNHNV and YYDKDF (reference sequence). The CDR3 DNA sequence: TGTGCCACCAGCAGAGAATTAGGAGGGCACGAGCAGTACTTC. Amino acid sequence: CATSRELGGHEQYF.

This chain joins TRBV9 and TRBJ1-2; D unclear. Germline-derived CDR1 and CDR2 are SGDLS and YYNGEE. CDR3 length: 16 residues. Trimming cost V 3 bases and J 5 bases, with 20 bases left between them. The CDR3 nucleotides read TGTGCCAGCAGCGCGCATCAGGTTACTGTTGCATATGGCTACACCTTC. As protein: CASSAHQVTVAYGYTF.

The chain employs TRBV5-1 and TRBJ1-3; D might be TRBD1 (5 bases). Trimming cost V 3 bases and J 4 bases, with 14 bases left between them. This CDR3 has 15 amino acids. In germline, CDR1 is SGHRS, CDR2 YFSETQ. The CDR3 sequence: CASSWTQGTGNTIYF. The CDR3, as DNA: TGCGCCAGCAGCTGGACCCAGGGAACCGGAAACACCATATATTTT.

The rearrangement links TRBV7-2 to TRBJ2-1, with TRBD1 identical over 8 bases. This CDR3 spans 15 amino acids. Germline loops: CDR1 SGHTA, CDR2 FQGNSA. Trimming removed 4 bases from V and 9 bases from J; junction bases left unmatched: 11. The CDR3 bases are TGTGCCAGCAGCTCGGGACAGGCCTACAGGGTTGAGCAGTTCTTC. Translated: CASSSGQAYRVEQFF. Filled out from reference TRBV7-2 and TRBJ2-1, the complete variable domain reads GAGVSQSPSNKVTEKGKDVELRCDPISGHTALYWYRQSLGQGLEFLIYFQGNSAPDKSGLPSDRFSAERTGGSVSTLTIQRTQQEDSAVYLCASSSGQAYRVEQFFGPGTRLTVL.

This chain links TRBV18 with TRBJ1-6, with 8 bases identical to TRBD1. The ends lost 2 bases at V and 7 bases at J; junction bases unmatched: 4. CDR1 and CDR2 from the germline V gene are KGHSH and LQKENI. The CDR3 totals 15 residues. The CDR3 DNA is TGTGCCAGCTCACCAGGGACAGGTCCGAATTCACCCCTCCACTTT. Its protein product is CASSPGTGPNSPLHF.

This clone was seen a single time. The rearrangement joins TRBV13 to TRBJ1-3, with 8 positions matching TRBD1. There are 21 residues in the CDR3. The J segment lost 0 bases and the V segment lost 5 bases, leaving 21 bases of the junction unmatched. Germline CDR1 is PRHDT and CDR2 is FYEKMQ (reference sequence). The CDR3 nucleotides read TGTGCCAGCAGCGCCCCCCCCGGACAGGGCTCCTCCTCAAGCTCTGGAAACACCATATATTTT. It is translated as CASSAPPGQGSSSSSGNTIYF.

This chain uses TRBV29-1 with TRBJ2-1; TRBD2 matches 7 bases. This CDR3 comprises 12 residues. CDR1 is SQVTM, CDR2 ANQGSEA, per germline. Trimming cost V 7 bases and J 9 bases; bases outside gene matches: 9. CDR3 sequence reads: CSAGGGSGEQFF. Here the CDR3 DNA reads TGCAGCGCGGGCGGCGGGAGTGGTGAGCAGTTCTTC.

The chain uses TRBV29-1 and TRBJ1-2, with TRBD1 matching 7 bases. V was clipped by 7 bases and J by 5 bases; unmatched bases: 10. The CDR3 contains 13 residues. Germline V gives CDR1 SQVTM, CDR2 ANQGSEA. The CDR3 DNA reads TGCAGCGCTAACTTGGGACAGAGATATGGCTACACCTTC. It specifies CSANLGQRYGYTF.

This chain uses TRBV10-1 with TRBJ2-2, with 8 bases lining up with TRBD1. CDR1 and CDR2 from the germline V gene are WNHNN and SYGVQD (reference sequence). With V trimmed by 5 bases and J by 5 bases, 4 bases remained unmatched. The CDR3 runs 14 residues. The DNA of the CDR3 is TGCGCCAGCAGTACAGGGGGAGGTACCGGGGAGCTGTTTTTT. Protein product: CASSTGGGTGELFF.

The chain employs TRBV29-1 and TRBJ1-5, with D possibly TRBD1 on 6 matching bases. The V end lost 4 bases, the J end lost 0 bases, and 7 bases lay between the germline ends. This CDR3 contains 13 residues. Germline values: CDR1 SQVTM, CDR2 ANQGSEA. CDR3 amino acids: CSVVTGSNQPQHF. CDR3 DNA: TGCAGCGTTGTGACAGGTAGCAATCAGCCCCAGCATTTT.

The chain carries TRBV5-8 and TRBJ1-5; D is undetermined. Germline CDR1 is SGHTS and CDR2 is YDEGEE. The CDR3 runs to 15 residues. Trimming removed 2 bases at V and 2 bases at J, with 11 bases between. The CDR3 nucleotides read TGTGCCAGCAGCTTCCATCCCTCAGGCAATCAGCCCCAGCATTTT. This sequence encodes CASSFHPSGNQPQHF.

This clone was recorded a few times. The chain has TRBV21-1 and TRBJ1-5; the tabulated D call, TRBD1, remains unverified against the DNA. TRBV21-1 is an annotated pseudogene. This CDR3 is built from 15 residues. CDR3 loop: CARPIFRGSNQPQHF. The CDR3 DNA sequence: TGTGCCAGACCGATTTTTAGGGGGTCCAATCAGCCCCAGCATTTT.

The chain is built from TRBV27 and TRBJ1-2; tentative D call: TRBD1 (6 bases). The CDR3 consists of 16 residues. Trimming removed 5 bases at V and 4 bases at J, with 20 bases between. Germline CDR1 is MNHEY and CDR2 is SMNVEV (reference sequence). CDR3 sequence (DNA): TGTGCCAGCAGTCCGACAGGTTCCCCGGCTGGCTATGGCTACACCTTC. It is translated as CASSPTGSPAGYGYTF.

The V and J genes are TRBV5-1 and TRBJ2-3; 8 bases map to TRBD1. CDR3 length equals 15 residues. Losses at the gene ends were 3 bases for V and 2 bases for J; bases not matched to a gene: 5. Germline CDR1 and CDR2: SGHRS and YFSETQ. The CDR3 DNA reads as TGCGCCAGCAGCTCCAGGGGGCCCCCCACAGATACGCAGTATTTT. Residues: CASSSRGPPTDTQYF.

DNA of the CDR3: TGTGCCAGCAGTAGAGACAGGGGCGGCAATCAGCCCCAGCATTTT. Translation: CASSRDRGGNQPQHF. This chain connects TRBV6-6 to TRBJ1-5, with 8 bases identical to TRBD1. The CDR3 extends over 15 amino acids. V gave up 5 bases and J gave up 2 bases; unmatched junction bases: 5. The germline V gene encodes CDR1 MNHNY and CDR2 SVGAGI (reference sequence).

The CDR3 loop reads CASSPPEAGGYNEQFF. The CDR3 coding sequence is TGTGCCAGCTCACCACCGGAAGCGGGGGGTTACAATGAGCAGTTCTTC. The chain recombines TRBV18 with TRBJ2-1; 9 bases map to TRBD2. This CDR3 region has 16 residues. Germline-derived CDR1 and CDR2 are KGHSH and LQKENI. V lost 0 bases, J lost 4 bases, and 4 bases stayed unmatched. The complete variable domain, with remaining parts taken from reference TRBV18 and TRBJ2-1, reads NAGVMQNPRHLVRRRGQEARLRCSPMKGHSHVYWYRQLPEEGLKFMVYLQKENIIDESGMPKERFSAEFPKEGPSILRIQQVVRGDSAAYFCASSPPEAGGYNEQFFGPGTRLTVL.

The chain has TRBV7-9 and TRBJ2-3, with 9 nucleotides matching TRBD2. CDR1 is SEHNR and CDR2 is FQNEAQ in the germline V gene (reference sequence). This CDR3 spans 14 amino acids. Germline trimming cut 7 bases from V and 4 bases from J; bases unmatched to any gene: 6. In DNA form, the CDR3 reads TGTGCCAGCAACCGGCAGCGGGAGGCAGATACGCAGTATTTT. Its protein product is CASNRQREADTQYF.